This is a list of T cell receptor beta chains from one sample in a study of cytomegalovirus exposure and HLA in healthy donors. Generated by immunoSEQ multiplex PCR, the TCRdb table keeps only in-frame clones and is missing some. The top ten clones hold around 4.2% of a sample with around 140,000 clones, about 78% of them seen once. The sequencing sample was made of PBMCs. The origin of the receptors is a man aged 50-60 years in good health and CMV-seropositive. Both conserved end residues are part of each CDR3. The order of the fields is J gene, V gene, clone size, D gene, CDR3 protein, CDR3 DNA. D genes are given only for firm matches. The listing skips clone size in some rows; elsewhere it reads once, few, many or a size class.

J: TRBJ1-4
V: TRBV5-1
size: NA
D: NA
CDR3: CASSLAGGDNEKLFF
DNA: TGCGCCAGCAGCTTGGCCGGGGGTGATAATGAAAAACTGTTTTTT

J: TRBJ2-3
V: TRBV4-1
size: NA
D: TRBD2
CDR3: CASSHYPGLAGESDTQYF
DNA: TGCGCCAGCAGCCACTACCCGGGACTAGCGGGGGAATCAGATACGCAGTATTTT

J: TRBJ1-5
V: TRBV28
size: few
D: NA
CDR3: CASSRAGGGNQPQHF
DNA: TGTGCCAGCAGCAGGGCTGGGGGCGGCAATCAGCCCCAGCATTTT

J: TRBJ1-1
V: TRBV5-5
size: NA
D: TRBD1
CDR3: CASSLGQGGNTEAFF
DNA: TGTGCCAGCAGCTTGGGCCAGGGGGGGAACACTGAAGCTTTCTTT

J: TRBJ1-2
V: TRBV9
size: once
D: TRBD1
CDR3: CASSVEGREGGFYGYTF
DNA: TGTGCCAGCAGCGTAGAAGGAAGGGAAGGGGGCTTCTATGGCTACACCTTC

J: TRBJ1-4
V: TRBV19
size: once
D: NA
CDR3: CASSPDSNGFNEKLFF
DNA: TGTGCCAGTAGTCCGGATTCCAACGGGTTTAATGAAAAACTGTTTTTT

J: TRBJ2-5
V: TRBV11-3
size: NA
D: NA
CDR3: CASSLGDTYQETQYF
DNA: TGTGCCAGCAGCTTAGGGGACACTTACCAAGAGACCCAGTACTTC

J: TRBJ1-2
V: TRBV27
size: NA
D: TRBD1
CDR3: CASSGTAEYRYTF
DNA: TGTGCCAGCAGTGGGACAGCAGAGTATCGCTACACCTTC

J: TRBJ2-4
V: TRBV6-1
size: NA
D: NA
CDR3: CASKSLSQNIQYF
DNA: TGTGCCAGCAAAAGTCTTAGCCAAAACATTCAGTACTTC

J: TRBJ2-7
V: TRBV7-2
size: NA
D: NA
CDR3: CASSLGTYEQYF
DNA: TGTGCCAGCAGCCTAGGGACTTACGAGCAGTACTTC

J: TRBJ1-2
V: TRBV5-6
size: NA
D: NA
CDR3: CASSLGQLGGSHTF
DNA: TGTGCCAGCAGCTTGGGGCAATTGGGGGGATCCCACACCTTC

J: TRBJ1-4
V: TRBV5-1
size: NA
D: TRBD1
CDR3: CASSSGQQREKLFF
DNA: TGCGCCAGCAGCTCGGGACAGCAGCGCGAAAAACTGTTTTTT

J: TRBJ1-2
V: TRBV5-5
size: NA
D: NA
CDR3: CASSLLRTAYGYTF
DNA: TGTGCCAGCAGCCTGCTACGGACAGCCTATGGCTACACCTTC

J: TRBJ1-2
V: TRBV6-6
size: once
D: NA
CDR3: CASSPPGDYGYTF
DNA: TGTGCCAGCAGTCCCCCGGGGGACTATGGCTACACCTTC

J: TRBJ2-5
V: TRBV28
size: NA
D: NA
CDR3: CASSLPVTHQETQYF
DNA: TGTGCCAGCAGTTTACCAGTAACCCACCAAGAGACCCAGTACTTC